The clone carrying this TCR beta chain was seen a handful of times. The antigen remains undetermined. This record belongs to a study of PD-1 blockade in classical Hodgkin lymphoma. Repertoires were generated with immunoSEQ multiplex PCR, while TCRdb's copy carries only in-frame clones and drops some. The sample lists 95,000 or so clones, 80% to 85% occurring once. After removal of 4 bases from V and 3 bases from J, the junction contained 13 bases not matched to a gene. Germline CDR1 SGDLS, CDR2 YYNGEE. The CDR3 consists of 18 residues. Each and every patient relapsed after autologous stem cell transplantation, and patients got differing brentuximab vedotin exposure. Notes on the study in general: Newly diagnosed patients were reported to start with lower TCR diversity than healthy donors.

The sequences come from peripheral blood mononuclear cells (PBMCs), collected at baseline. The TCR originated in a human donor with classical Hodgkin lymphoma. V and J are TRBV9 and TRBJ2-2; the match to TRBD1 covers 9 bases. The chain's CDR3 is CASSPRTGASSDTGELFF. CDR3 in DNA: TGTGCCAGCAGCCCAAGGACAGGGGCGTCCTCAGACACCGGGGAGCTGTTTTTT.